The 16 T cell receptor beta chains below all came from one sample that was sequenced in a study of blood T cell repertoires in COVID-19. Here immunoSEQ multiplex PCR was the method, and the copy in TCRdb shows in-frame clones only, minus some. This repertoire shows 200,000 to 250,000 clones, roughly 80% found once; its top ten account for around 9.3%. The sequenced sample was peripheral blood. Receptors were obtained from a woman older than 75 with acute or convalescent COVID-19.

V and J are TRBV27 and TRBJ1-2, with D unresolved. CDR3 length equals 14 residues. The germline V gene encodes CDR1 MNHEY and CDR2 SMNVEV (reference sequence). The V end was cut by 5 bases, the J end by 4 bases, with 14 bases between. CDR3 residues: CASSRVGGSYGYTF. Written as DNA, the CDR3 is TGTGCCAGCAGTCGAGTCGGCGGCAGCTATGGCTACACCTTC.

V usage is TRBV3-1 (or the pseudogene TRBV3-2) and J usage is TRBJ1-2; D possibly corresponds to TRBD1 (5 bases). The CDR3 length is 13 residues. V was cut by 2 bases and J by 4 bases, with 8 bases left in between. Germline CDR1 reads LGHDT; CDR2 reads YNNKEL (reference sequence). For the CDR3, the DNA is TGTGCCAGCAGCCAACGGGACTTCTATGGCTACACCTTC. Protein sequence: CASSQRDFYGYTF.

This rearrangement joins TRBV4-1 to TRBJ2-3; D uncertain. Trimming shortened V by 1 base and J by 5 bases, and 13 bases separated the two germline ends. This CDR3 has 15 residues. Germline lookup yields CDR1 MGHRA and CDR2 YSYEKL. The CDR3 protein is CASSQVTDFGDTQYF. Written as DNA, the CDR3 is TGCGCCAGCAGCCAAGTAACTGATTTCGGAGATACGCAGTATTTT.

The rearrangement links TRBV2 to TRBJ2-1; 11 nucleotides match TRBD2. After removal of 7 bases from V and 0 bases from J, the junction contained 8 bases not matched to a gene. Germline V gives CDR1 SNHLY, CDR2 FYNNEI. This CDR3 has 17 residues. CDR3 protein: CASTPSGGPSSYNEQFF. The CDR3, as DNA: TGTGCCAGCACGCCTAGCGGGGGGCCCAGCTCCTACAATGAGCAGTTCTTC.

The chain joins TRBV5-4 to TRBJ1-6; D may be TRBD1 (5 bases). Trimming pared 5 bases from V and 9 bases from J, leaving 15 bases between. The CDR3 is made up of 14 amino acids. From germline, CDR1 is SGHNT and CDR2 YYREEE (reference sequence). The chain's CDR3 is CASSLEGLGSPLHF. In nucleotides, the CDR3 is TGTGCCAGCAGTCTGGAGGGGCTTGGTTCACCCCTCCACTTT. Full variable domain (rest looked up from reference TRBV5-4 and TRBJ1-6): ETGVTQSPTHLIKTRGQQVTLRCSSQSGHNTVSWYQQALGQGPQFIFQYYREEENGRGNFPPRFSGLQFPNYSSELNVNALELDDSALYLCASSLEGLGSPLHFGNGTRLTVT.

The count of this clone is one. The chain combines TRBV23-1 with TRBJ1-1; TRBD1 might be the D (5 bases). TRBV23-1 counts as an open reading frame of uncertain function. The CDR3 runs 18 residues. With 2 bases removed from V and 3 bases from J, the gap between germline ends came to 22 bases. The CDR3 loop is CASSQLGQGGFSDTEAFF. Written as DNA, the CDR3 is TGCGCCAGCAGTCAACTGGGGCAGGGTGGGTTCTCGGACACTGAAGCTTTCTTT.

This clone was counted once. V and J are TRBV3-1 (or the pseudogene TRBV3-2) and TRBJ2-7, with 9 nucleotides matching TRBD1. The CDR3 is made up of 15 amino acids. The J segment lost 1 base and the V segment lost 4 bases, leaving 5 bases of the junction unmatched. Germline V gene data show CDR1 as LGHDT and CDR2 as YNNKEL (reference sequence). The DNA of the CDR3 is TGTGCCAGCAGCCTCGGACAGGGGCCTTCCTACGAGCAGTACTTC. Encoded protein: CASSLGQGPSYEQYF.

The chain joins TRBV9 to TRBJ1-6; 10 bases align to TRBD1. CDR1 is SGDLS, CDR2 YYNGEE, per germline. The CDR3 extends over 15 amino acids. J was trimmed by 8 bases and V by 0 bases; bases with no gene match: 2. Written as DNA, the CDR3 is TGTGCCAGCAGCGTAGTCGGGACAGGGGATTCACCCCTCCACTTT. Amino acid sequence: CASSVVGTGDSPLHF.

As to this clone: The junction departs from the called germline gene at one end, perhaps through a read error. This chain links TRBV5-1 with TRBJ2-1; 7 nucleotides match TRBD2. This CDR3 region has 15 residues. CDR1 is SGHRS and CDR2 is YFSETQ in the germline V gene. The CDR3 region has the DNA TGCGCCAGCACCTTGGCGACTAGCTTAAGCAATGAGCAGTTCTTC. It specifies CASTLATSLSNEQFF.

The chain links TRBV28 to TRBJ1-1, with D unclear. V lost 8 bases to trimming and J lost 4 bases, with 14 bases between them. Germline V gene data show CDR1 as MDHEN and CDR2 as SYDVKM. The CDR3 extends over 13 amino acids. The CDR3 coding sequence is TGTGCCAGCCGCTTAGCTTCGGTCACTGAAGCTTTCTTT. This sequence encodes CASRLASVTEAFF.

The V and J genes are TRBV11-3 and TRBJ2-1; tentative D call: TRBD2 (5 bases). This CDR3 is built from 18 residues. With 1 base removed from V and 14 bases from J, the gap between germline ends came to 30 bases. CDR1 is SGHNT, CDR2 YENEEA, per germline. The CDR3 region is CASSLGVGTSSNRVRKFF. For the CDR3, the DNA is TGTGCCAGCAGCTTAGGTGTAGGAACTAGTTCCAACCGGGTGAGGAAGTTCTTC.

The J gene is TRBJ1-2, the V gene TRBV19; 7 nucleotides line up with TRBD1. The CDR3 sequence is 16 residues long. Germline CDR1 reads LNHDA; CDR2 reads SQIVND (reference sequence). The V segment lost 7 bases and the J segment 2 bases; nucleotides outside the gene matches: 13. CDR3 sequence (DNA): TGTGCCAGTACCTCTACTCGACAGGGTGGAAACTATGGCTACACCTTC. It encodes CASTSTRQGGNYGYTF.

V usage is TRBV6-5 and J usage is TRBJ2-1, with D unclear. V was shortened by 5 bases and J by 9 bases, with 11 bases between the two germline ends. This CDR3 has 12 amino acids. CDR1 and CDR2 (germline): MNHEY, SVGAGI. DNA for the CDR3: TGTGCCAGCAGTCCCACGGGTGGTGAGCAGTTCTTC. Protein: CASSPTGGEQFF.

The chain combines TRBV27 with TRBJ2-7; 8 nucleotides match TRBD1. The CDR3 is made up of 15 amino acids. V shed 3 bases and J 5 bases; nucleotides not matched to a gene: 9. From germline, CDR1 is MNHEY and CDR2 SMNVEV (reference sequence). CDR3 protein: CASSFYGQGADEQYF. CDR3 nucleotides: TGTGCCAGCAGTTTTTATGGGCAGGGGGCCGACGAGCAGTACTTC.

The chain links TRBV19 to TRBJ1-5; D unresolved. Germline CDR1 is LNHDA and CDR2 is SQIVND (reference sequence). The CDR3 has 15 amino acids. Trimming took off 3 bases at V and 2 bases at J, with 11 bases between the two ends. CDR3 in DNA: TGTGCCAGTAGTATGGAAGGTCTAGGCAATCAGCCCCAGCATTTT. The encoded protein is CASSMEGLGNQPQHF.

The CDR3 sequence is CSVLGGGAVNEQFF. The CDR3 region has the DNA TGCAGCGTGCTCGGCGGGGGGGCCGTCAATGAGCAGTTCTTC. J is TRBJ2-1 and V is TRBV29-1; 9 positions agree with TRBD2. The junction had 9 bases not matched to a gene; V was cut back by 6 bases and J by 6 bases. Per germline, CDR1 SQVTM and CDR2 ANQGSEA. This CDR3 has 14 amino acids.